This T cell receptor (beta chain) originates from a study of CD8 T cells in Susac syndrome. General observations from the study: Clonal expansion was missing from Susac syndrome CD4+ T cell repertoires.

CDR3 length equals 14 residues. Trimming removed 0 bases at V and 4 bases at J, with 8 bases between. In germline, CDR1 is SGHTA, CDR2 FQGNSA. Reverse transcription used roughly 0.45 to 1 ug RNA and random hexamers. Multiplex immunoSEQ PCR targeted 54 Vbeta and 13 Jbeta TCR beta segments. TCRdb used MiXCR to reprocess the immunoSEQ multiplex PCR reads, holding one entry per CDR3 protein. The sample records 100,000 to 150,000 distinct CDR3 sequences, 96% being singletons. A word on this clonotype: Its antigen is not known.

The chain couples TRBV7-2 to TRBJ2-3; possible D gene TRBD2, 6 bases. The TCR sequence derives from a human donor with Susac syndrome. The sequencing input was CD4+ T cells from PBMCs. CDR3 DNA sequence: TGTGCCAGCAGCTTAGCGGTAGCGGCAGATACGCAGTATTTT. Its protein is CASSLAVAADTQYF.